The source of this TCR beta chain is a study of blood T cells in healthy people across ages (dated by TCRdb to about 2015). With regard to the full study: In model experiments, roughly one uniquely barcoded TCR beta cDNA molecule per two T cells was captured by template switching. Age-related changes in TCR beta repertoire diversity were measured in the study by deep sequencing normalized with unique cDNA molecular identifiers. Donors were grouped into four age groups: young (average 16 years), middle-aged (under 40), aged (around 62) and long-lived (about 82). Donors of different ages were randomly distributed across sequencing lanes to avoid experimental bias. The study analyzed two additional independent replicas of 1 million unique cDNA reads from the same blood draw for two donors, one aged 18 to 30 and one aged 80 or older. Summary of the overall study and its limitations: Bulk unsorted PBMC profiling prevented conclusive comparison of naive and antigen-experienced compartments. The percentage of naive T cells measured by flow cytometry correlated strongly with observed TCR beta diversity. Because donor CMV infection status was unknown, age-related changes in expanded clonotypes were potentially confounded. Observed TCR beta diversity per million T cells fell roughly linearly with age, and a significant reduction was already apparent by age about 36. Compared with the aged group, the long-lived group had more naive CD4+ T cells, fewer expanded clones and increased TCR diversity, a pattern suggesting age selection. Total diversity estimates from one million sequenced T cells were considered lower bounds and underestimates.

The library was generated by 5' RACE. Instrument used: Illumina HiSeq 2500. The second PCR ran for roughly 7 to 11 cycles and used a J-beta primer mix along with a sample-barcoded 5' primer. Each TCR beta cDNA molecule received a unique molecular identifier from a template-switch 5' adaptor carrying 12 random nucleotides. Each sample yielded at least 2.5 million CDR3-containing paired-end reads. The Mint cDNA synthesis kit, primed by a TRBC-specific oligonucleotide, was used to synthesize first-strand cDNA from all RNA. Following uracil-DNA glycosylase treatment, all cDNA underwent a first 18-cycle PCR with the universal primers M1SS and BC2_uni_R. The published analysis was carried out like this. Normalization of each sample was performed by random selection of 1 million high-quality reads, each carrying a distinct molecular identifier. Instead of being binned into consensus sequences, reads with shared molecular identifiers were discarded. MiTCR, set to a Q25 quality threshold and the strictest error-elimination algorithm, was used for CDR3 identification, clonotype clustering and error correction. A nonparametric unseen species model with Euler transformation was used to estimate a lower bound on total TCR beta diversity. TCRdb handled the public reads itself, with Q25 trimming in fastp and clone calling in MiXCR, and kept productive beta chains. Each record represents a unique CDR3 protein, reported with the most common genes and DNA among its rows. None of the V and J calls come from the authors' own analysis; TCRdb made them. The sample contains roughly 800,000 distinct CDR3 sequences, roughly 64% of them found a single time. The top ten hold roughly 22% of the sample.

The approximately 40 donors, aged roughly 6 to 100 years, were systemically healthy Caucasian individuals from Russia. Each donor gave about 10 milliliters of peripheral blood, drawn into EDTA-treated Vacutainer tubes. Ficoll-Paque density-gradient centrifugation was used to isolate PBMCs, with at least 6 million obtained per sample. Total RNA, at least 5.5 micrograms per sample, was extracted from PBMCs with Trizol reagent. For every donor, an aliquot of PBMCs went through flow cytometry to measure the percentages of naive CD45RAhigh/CD27high T cells. On this clonotype itself: Its antigen specificity is not known. No much larger clone exists at a distance of one base, and base qualities are not known.

The trim is 3 bases for V and 0 bases for J, with a gap of 9 bases between the germline ends. The germline V gene provides CDR1 SGHTA and CDR2 FQGNSA. The CDR3 holds 15 amino acids from the cysteine to the phenylalanine. Only CDR3 DNA remains: 45 bases, in frame from the first base. The V gene is TRBV7-2 and the J gene is TRBJ2-1; too little of a D gene remains to name it. Material for sequencing was blood. The TCR was taken from a man aged 30 to 39 in good health. CDR3 sequence: CASSFFDPSYNEQFF. The nucleotides read TGTGCCAGCAGCTTCTTTGATCCCTCCTACAATGAGCAGTTCTTC.